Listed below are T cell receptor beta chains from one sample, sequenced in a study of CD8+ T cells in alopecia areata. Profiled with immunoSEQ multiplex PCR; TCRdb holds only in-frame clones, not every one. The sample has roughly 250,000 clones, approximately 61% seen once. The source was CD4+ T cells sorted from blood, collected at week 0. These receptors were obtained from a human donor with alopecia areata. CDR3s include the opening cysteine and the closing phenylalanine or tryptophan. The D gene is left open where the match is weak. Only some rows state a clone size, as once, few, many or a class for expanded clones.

CDR3 DNA: TGTGCCAGCAGCCTGAGGAGATTACTGTACAATGAGCAGTTCTTC; CDR3 protein: CASSLRRLLYNEQFF; V gene: TRBV5-6; clone size: few; J gene: TRBJ2-1; D gene: .
CDR3 DNA: TGCAGCGTTCTTGGGGAGGTGGATGAAAAACTGTTTTTT; CDR3 protein: CSVLGEVDEKLFF; V gene: TRBV29-1; clone size: .; J gene: TRBJ1-4; D gene: .
CDR3 DNA: TGTGCCAGCAGTGACTCGACTAGCGGGGGAACCCAGTACTTC; CDR3 protein: CASSDSTSGGTQYF; V gene: TRBV6-4; clone size: .; J gene: TRBJ2-5; D gene: TRBD2
CDR3 DNA: TGCGCCAGCAGCCCAGTTGCATCTGGGGCCAACGTCCTGACTTTC; CDR3 protein: CASSPVASGANVLTF; V gene: TRBV5-1; clone size: .; J gene: TRBJ2-6; D gene: .
CDR3 DNA: TGCGCCAGCAGCCCCGTCACTAGCGCCAATGAGCAGTTCTTC; CDR3 protein: CASSPVTSANEQFF; V gene: TRBV5-1; clone size: .; J gene: TRBJ2-1; D gene: TRBD2
CDR3 DNA: TGTGCCAGCAGCTTAGACCGGCCCTCCGCCCTTAATGAAAAACTGTTTTTT; CDR3 protein: CASSLDRPSALNEKLFF; V gene: TRBV13; clone size: .; J gene: TRBJ1-4; D gene: .
CDR3 DNA: TGCGCCAGCAGCGAGCTTGATTCACCCCTCCACTTT; CDR3 protein: CASSELDSPLHF; V gene: TRBV5-1; clone size: .; J gene: TRBJ1-6; D gene: .
CDR3 DNA: TGCAGCGGCACTTCGACTAGCGGGGGGGGAGATACGCAGTATTTT; CDR3 protein: CSGTSTSGGGDTQYF; V gene: TRBV29-1; clone size: few; J gene: TRBJ2-3; D gene: TRBD2
CDR3 DNA: TGTGCCAGCAGCTCCTCCGGGACAAGGTCGGGAGGGTCCCAGTACTTC; CDR3 protein: CASSSSGTRSGGSQYF; V gene: TRBV7-2; clone size: medium-sized; J gene: TRBJ2-5; D gene: TRBD2
CDR3 DNA: TGTGCCAGCAGCTTAGCCCAGGGCCAGTACAATGAGCAGTTCTTC; CDR3 protein: CASSLAQGQYNEQFF; V gene: TRBV7-2; clone size: few; J gene: TRBJ2-1; D gene: .
CDR3 DNA: TGCGCCAGCAGCCTAGCGGGGTACACAGATACGCAGTATTTT; CDR3 protein: CASSLAGYTDTQYF; V gene: TRBV5-1; clone size: .; J gene: TRBJ2-3; D gene: TRBD2
CDR3 DNA: TGTGCCAGTATGGGAATAGCGGTCAGCACAGATACGCAGTATTTT; CDR3 protein: CASMGIAVSTDTQYF; V gene: TRBV19; clone size: .; J gene: TRBJ2-3; D gene: .
CDR3 DNA: TGTGCCAGCACTACACCGGGGGGGATCTATGGCTACACCTTC; CDR3 protein: CASTTPGGIYGYTF; V gene: TRBV6-5; clone size: .; J gene: TRBJ1-2; D gene: .
CDR3 DNA: TGCAGCGTGAGCAGGGGGCCCACCGGGGAGCTGTTTTTT; CDR3 protein: CSVSRGPTGELFF; V gene: TRBV29-1; clone size: .; J gene: TRBJ2-2; D gene: TRBD1
CDR3 DNA: TGCAGCGTTGGGCCTAGGCAGGGGGGCTATGGCTACACCTTC; CDR3 protein: CSVGPRQGGYGYTF; V gene: TRBV29-1; clone size: .; J gene: TRBJ1-2; D gene: TRBD1
CDR3 DNA: TGCAGCGCTCGGGACAGCCGTAGCACAGATACGCAGTATTTT; CDR3 protein: CSARDSRSTDTQYF; V gene: TRBV29-1; clone size: .; J gene: TRBJ2-3; D gene: TRBD1
CDR3 DNA: TGCGCCAGCAGCACCGGACAGGGGGACTCACCCCTCCACTTT; CDR3 protein: CASSTGQGDSPLHF; V gene: TRBV5-1; clone size: .; J gene: TRBJ1-6; D gene: TRBD1
CDR3 DNA: TGTGCCTGGGCAGATGGGGCTGGGGATCAGCCCCAGCATTTT; CDR3 protein: CAWADGAGDQPQHF; V gene: TRBV30; clone size: once; J gene: TRBJ1-5; D gene: .
CDR3 DNA: TGTGCCAGCAGTGATCGAGCAGTCGGTGACTTC; CDR3 protein: CASSDRAVGDF; V gene: TRBV2; clone size: .; J gene: TRBJ2-7; D gene: .
CDR3 DNA: TGTGCCTCACGGACAGGGAACACTGAAGCTTTCTTT; CDR3 protein: CASRTGNTEAFF; V gene: TRBV10-3; clone size: few; J gene: TRBJ1-1; D gene: TRBD1
CDR3 DNA: TGCGCCAGCAGCCAAGTTTACGACTCCTACGAGCAGTACTTC; CDR3 protein: CASSQVYDSYEQYF; V gene: TRBV4-1; clone size: .; J gene: TRBJ2-7; D gene: .
CDR3 DNA: TGCAGCGTTGTCAGGGCGAACACTGAAGCTTTCTTT; CDR3 protein: CSVVRANTEAFF; V gene: TRBV29-1; clone size: .; J gene: TRBJ1-1; D gene: .
CDR3 DNA: TGCGCCAGCAGCCAAGAGGGGCCCAGGGGGTCTGGGGCCAACGTCCTGACTTTC; CDR3 protein: CASSQEGPRGSGANVLTF; V gene: TRBV4-3; clone size: .; J gene: TRBJ2-6; D gene: TRBD1
CDR3 DNA: TGTGCCAGCAGCTACGGGGGGAGCTCCTACAATGAGCAGTTCTTC; CDR3 protein: CASSYGGSSYNEQFF; V gene: TRBV5-6; clone size: .; J gene: TRBJ2-1; D gene: TRBD2
CDR3 DNA: TGTGCCAGCAGCTTAAGGGGGTCGACTGAGCAGTTCTTC; CDR3 protein: CASSLRGSTEQFF; V gene: TRBV7-3; clone size: .; J gene: TRBJ2-1; D gene: .
CDR3 DNA: TGTGCCAGCAGTGCGGGACAGGCGGTTTATGGCTACACCTTC; CDR3 protein: CASSAGQAVYGYTF; V gene: TRBV2; clone size: .; J gene: TRBJ1-2; D gene: TRBD1
CDR3 DNA: TGTGCCAGCAGGGCATCAGGGCTCATCTCGGATACGCAGTATTTT; CDR3 protein: CASRASGLISDTQYF; V gene: TRBV5-4; clone size: .; J gene: TRBJ2-3; D gene: .
CDR3 DNA: TGTGCCATCACGACAGGCCCAGCAGATACGCAGTATTTT; CDR3 protein: CAITTGPADTQYF; V gene: TRBV10-3; clone size: .; J gene: TRBJ2-3; D gene: .
CDR3 DNA: TGTGCCAGCAGCTTGAGCAGAAACGGGGAGCTGTTTTTT; CDR3 protein: CASSLSRNGELFF; V gene: TRBV5-6; clone size: .; J gene: TRBJ2-2; D gene: .
CDR3 DNA: TGCAGCGTCCTGGACAGGCCCACTAACTATGGCTACACCTTC; CDR3 protein: CSVLDRPTNYGYTF; V gene: TRBV29-1; clone size: .; J gene: TRBJ1-2; D gene: TRBD1
CDR3 DNA: TGTGCCAGCAGTGAATTAAGCAGCGCCAAAAACATTCAGTACTTC; CDR3 protein: CASSELSSAKNIQYF; V gene: TRBV25-1; clone size: .; J gene: TRBJ2-4; D gene: .
CDR3 DNA: TGTGCCAGCGGCCTTGGACACACGCAGTATTTT; CDR3 protein: CASGLGHTQYF; V gene: TRBV6-6; clone size: few; J gene: TRBJ2-3; D gene: .
CDR3 DNA: TGTGCCAGCAGCCACAACACAGTCTATGGCTACACCTTC; CDR3 protein: CASSHNTVYGYTF; V gene: TRBV14; clone size: few; J gene: TRBJ1-2; D gene: .
CDR3 DNA: TGTGCCAGCAGTGACCCGGACACTGAAGCTTTCTTT; CDR3 protein: CASSDPDTEAFF; V gene: TRBV2; clone size: .; J gene: TRBJ1-1; D gene: .
CDR3 DNA: TGTGCCAGCAGCGCGGGACTTTTAAGTAATGAGCAGTTCTTC; CDR3 protein: CASSAGLLSNEQFF; V gene: TRBV9; clone size: .; J gene: TRBJ2-1; D gene: .
CDR3 DNA: TGTGCCAGCTCAGGGGGACAGGGGAATTCACCCCTCCACTTT; CDR3 protein: CASSGGQGNSPLHF; V gene: TRBV18; clone size: .; J gene: TRBJ1-6; D gene: TRBD1
CDR3 DNA: TGTGCCAGCAGCGTAGGTCCGGGGGCTATAACTGAAGCTTTCTTT; CDR3 protein: CASSVGPGAITEAFF; V gene: TRBV9; clone size: .; J gene: TRBJ1-1; D gene: .
CDR3 DNA: TGTGCCAGCTCACCACCGACAGGGACAGATACGCAGTATTTT; CDR3 protein: CASSPPTGTDTQYF; V gene: TRBV18; clone size: .; J gene: TRBJ2-3; D gene: TRBD1
CDR3 DNA: TGTGCCACCCTCAGGGCCAACGTCCTGACTTTC; CDR3 protein: CATLRANVLTF; V gene: TRBV19; clone size: .; J gene: TRBJ2-6; D gene: .
CDR3 DNA: TGTGCCAGCGACGTCTTCTACGAGCAGTACTTC; CDR3 protein: CASDVFYEQYF; V gene: TRBV6-1; clone size: .; J gene: TRBJ2-7; D gene: .
CDR3 DNA: TGTGCCAGCAGCGTAGGCGCAGCCTTCATAGAGACCCAGTACTTC; CDR3 protein: CASSVGAAFIETQYF; V gene: TRBV9; clone size: .; J gene: TRBJ2-5; D gene: .
CDR3 DNA: TGTGCCAGCAGTCCTACACCAACAGGGTCGGGTGGCTACACCTTC; CDR3 protein: CASSPTPTGSGGYTF; V gene: TRBV27; clone size: once; J gene: TRBJ1-2; D gene: .
CDR3 DNA: TGTGCCAGCAGCCATGAATCCGGGACAGGAGGACTCTACGAGCAGTACTTC; CDR3 protein: CASSHESGTGGLYEQYF; V gene: TRBV11-2; clone size: once; J gene: TRBJ2-7; D gene: TRBD1
CDR3 DNA: TGTGCCAGCAGCCCCCGGGGTGCAGATACGCAGTATTTT; CDR3 protein: CASSPRGADTQYF; V gene: TRBV5-6; clone size: few; J gene: TRBJ2-3; D gene: .
CDR3 DNA: TGCGCCAGCAACGTCCAGGGATACCAAGAGACCCAGTACTTC; CDR3 protein: CASNVQGYQETQYF; V gene: TRBV5-1; clone size: .; J gene: TRBJ2-5; D gene: .
CDR3 DNA: TGTGCCAGCAGCATACCCTTGGGCCAAGAGACCCAGTACTTC; CDR3 protein: CASSIPLGQETQYF; V gene: TRBV5-6; clone size: few; J gene: TRBJ2-5; D gene: .
CDR3 DNA: TGCGCCAGCAGCCCACCCGACAGGGGACGCGGCTACACCTTC; CDR3 protein: CASSPPDRGRGYTF; V gene: TRBV5-1; clone size: .; J gene: TRBJ1-2; D gene: TRBD1
CDR3 DNA: TGTGCCAGCAGTGATGGGGACAGGGGGCGCGGAGGGGCCAACGTCCTGACTTTC; CDR3 protein: CASSDGDRGRGGANVLTF; V gene: TRBV25-1; clone size: .; J gene: TRBJ2-6; D gene: TRBD1
CDR3 DNA: TGTGCCAGCAGTGCCCTGGACCCTCGCTACACCTTC; CDR3 protein: CASSALDPRYTF; V gene: TRBV2; clone size: .; J gene: TRBJ1-2; D gene: .
CDR3 DNA: TGTGCCAGCAGCGTAGTCGGGAACAATGAGCAGTTCTTC; CDR3 protein: CASSVVGNNEQFF; V gene: TRBV9; clone size: .; J gene: TRBJ2-1; D gene: .
CDR3 DNA: TGTGCCAGCAGTCTGACAGGGAGAGGAACTGAAGCTTTCTTT; CDR3 protein: CASSLTGRGTEAFF; V gene: TRBV6-5; clone size: .; J gene: TRBJ1-1; D gene: TRBD1
CDR3 DNA: TGTGCCAGCACTGACAGGGCCGCAACCGGGGAGCTGTTTTTT; CDR3 protein: CASTDRAATGELFF; V gene: TRBV27; clone size: .; J gene: TRBJ2-2; D gene: TRBD1
CDR3 DNA: TGTGCCAGCAGTGAAGGCTCTCACACCTTC; CDR3 protein: CASSEGSHTF; V gene: TRBV2; clone size: .; J gene: TRBJ1-2; D gene: .